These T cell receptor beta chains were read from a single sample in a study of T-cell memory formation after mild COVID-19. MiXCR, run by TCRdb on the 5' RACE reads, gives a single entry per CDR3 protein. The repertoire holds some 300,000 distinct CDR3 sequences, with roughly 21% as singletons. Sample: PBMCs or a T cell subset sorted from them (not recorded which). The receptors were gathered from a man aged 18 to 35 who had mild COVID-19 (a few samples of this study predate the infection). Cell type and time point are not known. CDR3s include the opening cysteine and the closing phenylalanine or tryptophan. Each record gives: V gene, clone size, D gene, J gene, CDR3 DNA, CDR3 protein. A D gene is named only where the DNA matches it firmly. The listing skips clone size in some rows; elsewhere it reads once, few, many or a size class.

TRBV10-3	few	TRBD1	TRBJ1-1	TGTGCCATCAGTGACTGGGACAGGGGGAACACTGAAGCTTTCTTT	CAISDWDRGNTEAFF
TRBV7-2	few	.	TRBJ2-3	TGTGCCAGCAGCTTAGGGGGGGGGCCTGGCACAGATACGCAGTATTTT	CASSLGGGPGTDTQYF
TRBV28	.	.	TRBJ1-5	TGTGCCACTTCGGACAATCGAGGTCAGCCCCAGCATTTT	CATSDNRGQPQHF
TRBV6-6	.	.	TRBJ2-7	TGTGCCAGCACGTCGGCAGGGTCCTACGAGCAGTACTTC	CASTSAGSYEQYF
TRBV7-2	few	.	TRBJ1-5	TGTGCCAGCAGCCCAAACCTCAATCAGCCCCAGCATTTT	CASSPNLNQPQHF
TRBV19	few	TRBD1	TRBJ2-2	TGTGCCAGTAGTATTTGGACAGGGGGAACCGGGGAGCTGTTTTTT	CASSIWTGGTGELFF
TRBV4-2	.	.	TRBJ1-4	TGTGCCAGCAGCCAGAGAGAGACAACTAATGAAAAACTGTTTTTT	CASSQRETTNEKLFF
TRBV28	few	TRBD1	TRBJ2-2	TGTGCCAGCAGGCCCGGGACAGGGCGAGGGGAGCTGTTTTTT	CASRPGTGRGELFF
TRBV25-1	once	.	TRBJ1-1	TGTGCCACCGGCGGGGGGGCTCTGGGTGCTTTCTTT	CATGGGALGAFF
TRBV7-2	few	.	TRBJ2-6	TGTGCCAGCAGCTCGGGGCCAGCCTCTGGGGCCAACGTCCTGACTTTC	CASSSGPASGANVLTF
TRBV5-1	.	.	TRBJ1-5	TGCGCCAGCAGCTTGGAACCGGCGGTCAGCAATCAGCCCCAGCATTTT	CASSLEPAVSNQPQHF
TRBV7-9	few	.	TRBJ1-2	TGTGCCAGCAGCTTAGCGCGGATCCCGGGCGGGAACTATGGCTACACCTTC	CASSLARIPGGNYGYTF
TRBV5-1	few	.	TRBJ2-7	TGCGCCAGCAGCTTGTTGGGGGGGCCCCTCGAGCAGTACTTC	CASSLLGGPLEQYF
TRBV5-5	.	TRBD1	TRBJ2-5	TGTGCCAGCCAAAGGGGGCGAGAGACCCAGTACTTC	CASQRGRETQYF
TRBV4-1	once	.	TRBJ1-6	TGCGCCAGCAGCCAAGTCCGAGCCACCTATAATTCACCCCTCCACTTT	CASSQVRATYNSPLHF
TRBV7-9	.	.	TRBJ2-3	TGTGCCAGCAGCTTAGCGTTCCGGACTCTCACAGATACGCAGTATTTT	CASSLAFRTLTDTQYF
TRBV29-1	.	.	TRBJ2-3	TGCAGCGTTGTCACGGGTTCCACAGATACGCAGTATTTT	CSVVTGSTDTQYF
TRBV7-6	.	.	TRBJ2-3	TGTGCCAGCAGCTTAGCGCGGGCAGCTTCTAGCACAGATACGCAGTATTTT	CASSLARAASSTDTQYF
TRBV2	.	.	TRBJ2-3	TGTGCCAGCAGCCCCAAGCGCACAGATACGCAGTATTTT	CASSPKRTDTQYF
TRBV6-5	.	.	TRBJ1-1	TGTGCCAGCAGTTACTCGACTACAGATGAAGCTTTCTTT	CASSYSTTDEAFF
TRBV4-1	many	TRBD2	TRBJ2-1	TGCGCCAGCAGCCGTCGACTAGCGGGGGTGAACGACAATGAGCAGTTCTTC	CASSRRLAGVNDNEQFF
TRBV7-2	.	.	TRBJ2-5	TGTGCCAGCAGCCCGGTTGGGGGTGAAGAGACCCAGTACTTC	CASSPVGGEETQYF
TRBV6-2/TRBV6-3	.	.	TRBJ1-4	TGTGCCAGCTCGATGACTGGGGAAAAACTGTTTTTT	CASSMTGEKLFF
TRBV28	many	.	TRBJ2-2	TGTGCCAGCAGTTTAAGGGGGGACACCGGGGAGCTGTTTTTT	CASSLRGDTGELFF
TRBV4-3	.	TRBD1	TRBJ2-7	TGCGCCAGCAGCCAGGAACCGGGACAGCACTCCTACGAGCAGTACTTC	CASSQEPGQHSYEQYF
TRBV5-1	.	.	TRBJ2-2	TGCGCCAGCAGCCCTGGCCGTTTCGGGGAGCTGTTTTTT	CASSPGRFGELFF
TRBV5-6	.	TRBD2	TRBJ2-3	TGTGCCAGCAGCTTGGGACTAGCGGGGGGCCTTAGCACAGATACGCAGTATTTT	CASSLGLAGGLSTDTQYF